Presented here are 27 T cell receptor beta chains from one specimen sequenced in a study of OX40 agonist ivuxolimab in advanced cancers. Sequenced by immunoSEQ multiplex PCR; TCRdb stores in-frame clones only, minus some. The repertoire holds 65,000 to 70,000 clones, with around 87% as singletons. Sequencing was performed on CD4+ or CD8+ T cells sorted from blood, taken in a trial of the OX40 agonist ivuxolimab. The receptors were sampled from an adult with an advanced solid tumor such as melanoma, head and neck, liver or kidney cancer.

This clone occurred once. The chain is built from TRBV5-5 and TRBJ1-2; 8 bases align to TRBD1. The CDR3 runs 15 residues. The J segment lost 4 bases and the V segment lost 0 bases, leaving 5 bases of the junction unmatched. In germline, CDR1 is SGHKS, CDR2 YYEKEE (reference sequence). CDR3 residues: CASSLGQGYGYGYTF. Written as DNA, the CDR3 is TGTGCCAGCAGCTTGGGACAGGGGTACGGCTATGGCTACACCTTC.

V gene TRBV5-6 combines with J gene TRBJ2-5, with D possibly being TRBD1 or TRBD2 (6 bases each). The CDR3 contains 16 residues. CDR1 and CDR2 from the germline V gene are SGHDT and YYEEEE. Trimming took off 1 base at V and 4 bases at J, with 17 bases between the two ends. The CDR3 here is CASSLKVKGGGETQYF. The CDR3 DNA reads TGTGCCAGCAGCTTGAAGGTCAAGGGGGGAGGAGAGACCCAGTACTTC.

The chain is built from TRBV9 and TRBJ2-3; D is possibly TRBD2 (7 bases). The CDR3 extends over 17 amino acids. V lost 9 bases and J lost 0, with 23 bases in between. Looked up from germline, CDR1 is SGDLS and CDR2 is YYNGEE. CDR3 protein: CANRNGGRTASTDTQYF. The CDR3 nucleotides read TGTGCCAACCGAAACGGGGGGCGGACGGCTAGCACAGATACGCAGTATTTT.

CDR3 coding DNA: TGTGCCAGCAGACGGACAGGGGGGGGTGAAAAACTGTTTTTT. This codes for CASRRTGGGEKLFF. The gene calls are TRBV7-2 and TRBJ1-4, with TRBD1 identical over 10 bases. The CDR3 runs 14 residues. J was trimmed by 7 bases and V by 6 bases; bases with no gene match: 5. CDR1 SGHTA and CDR2 FQGNSA come from the germline V gene.

The chain employs TRBV5-8 and TRBJ2-7, with D unclear. The CDR3 has 14 amino acids. Looked up from germline, CDR1 is SGHTS and CDR2 is YDEGEE. V was shortened by 7 bases and J by 4 bases, with 18 bases between the two germline ends. The CDR3 sequence: CASELTSPKYEQYF. The CDR3 DNA reads as TGTGCCAGCGAGCTTACCTCCCCAAAATACGAGCAGTACTTC.

J is TRBJ2-4 and V is TRBV14; TRBD1 aligns across 8 bases. The germline CDR1 and CDR2 sequences are SGHDN and FVKESK. Trimming took 2 bases from V and 6 from J; bases not matched to a gene: 12. The CDR3 has 17 residues. The CDR3 DNA reads TGTGCCAGCAGCCAATATCGTCCAGGGGGCGTTGGAAACATTCAGTACTTC. Its translation is CASSQYRPGGVGNIQYF. Supplemented by reference TRBV14 and TRBJ2-4, the full variable domain reads EAGVTQFPSHSVIEKGQTVTLRCDPISGHDNLYWYRRVMGKEIKFLLHFVKESKQDESGMPNNRFLAERTGGTYSTLKVQPAELEDSGVYFCASSQYRPGGVGNIQYFGAGTRLSVL.

This clone is a singleton in its sample. This chain uses TRBV6-1 with TRBJ1-1; 9 bases map to TRBD1. Germline V lookup: CDR1 MNHNS, CDR2 SASEGT. This CDR3 region has 13 residues. Trimming cost V 10 bases and J 2 bases; bases outside gene matches: 5. The CDR3, as DNA: TGTGCCACCAACAGGGGGCATAACACTGAAGCTTTCTTT. This sequence encodes CATNRGHNTEAFF.

V is TRBV10-3 and J is TRBJ2-1; TRBD2 aligns across 11 bases. Germline V gene sequence: CDR1 ENHRY, CDR2 SYGVKD. The J segment lost 7 bases and the V segment lost 0 bases, leaving 14 bases of the junction unmatched. CDR3 length equals 19 residues. DNA of the CDR3: TGTGCCATCAGTGAGTCTAGCGGGGGGGCGAGGGGAAACCTGAATGAGCAGTTCTTC. Translating gives CAISESSGGARGNLNEQFF.

The chain has TRBV6-5 and TRBJ2-2; D possibly corresponds to TRBD1 (5 bases). This CDR3 is built from 15 residues. Trimming cost V 2 bases and J 6 bases, with 13 bases left between them. Germline loops: CDR1 MNHEY, CDR2 SVGAGI. The CDR3 region is CASSYRQGPAGELFF. CDR3 sequence (DNA): TGTGCCAGCAGTTACCGGCAGGGTCCCGCCGGGGAGCTGTTTTTT.

V is TRBV7-2 and J is TRBJ2-3; no reliable D call. There are 13 residues in the CDR3. Germline V lookup: CDR1 SGHTA, CDR2 FQGNSA. The V end was cut by 1 base, the J end by 4 bases, with 6 bases between. This CDR3 is CASSLVLSDTQYF. In nucleotides, the CDR3 is TGTGCCAGCAGCTTAGTATTATCAGATACGCAGTATTTT.

The rearrangement uses TRBV6-1 and TRBJ1-5; D remains unclear. V gave up 1 base and J gave up 4 bases, with 14 bases separating them. Germline V lookup: CDR1 MNHNS, CDR2 SASEGT. The CDR3 is 16 amino acids. The CDR3 is CASSEGTTSGNQPQHF. Here the CDR3 DNA reads TGTGCCAGCAGTGAAGGTACGACAAGCGGTAATCAGCCCCAGCATTTT.

The chain carries TRBV10-2 and TRBJ1-1; 12 bases match TRBD1. The CDR3 is 18 residues long. Trimming removed 6 bases from V and 8 bases from J; junction bases left unmatched: 19. From germline, CDR1 is WSHSY and CDR2 SAAADI. The CDR3 region is CASRPTPPGQGAFNEAFF. The CDR3 bases are TGCGCCAGCAGGCCTACGCCCCCGGGACAGGGGGCGTTCAACGAAGCTTTCTTT.

V and J are TRBV5-1 and TRBJ2-7; D is perhaps TRBD1 (5 bases). The CDR3 sequence is 14 residues long. Per the germline V gene, CDR1 is SGHRS and CDR2 is YFSETQ. V was trimmed by 4 bases and J by 4 bases, leaving 15 bases between them. The CDR3 spells CASSKDTGRYEQYF. CDR3 DNA sequence: TGCGCCAGCAGCAAGGACACCGGCCGTTACGAGCAGTACTTC.

The J gene is TRBJ2-3, the V gene TRBV11-3; D might be TRBD2 (5 bases). This CDR3 region has 13 residues. Germline V gene data show CDR1 as SGHNT and CDR2 as YENEEA. V lost 3 bases, J lost 6 bases, and 10 bases lay in between. The CDR3: CASSFRGRDTQYF. Here the CDR3 DNA reads TGTGCCAGCAGCTTTCGGGGTCGGGATACGCAGTATTTT. Combining the CDR3 with reference TRBV11-3 and TRBJ2-3 gives the whole variable domain EAGVVQSPRYKIIEKKQPVAFWCNPISGHNTLYWYLQNLGQGPELLIRYENEEAVDDSQLPKDRFSAERLKGVDSTLKIQPAELGDSAVYLCASSFRGRDTQYFGPGTRLTVL.

The CDR3 coding sequence is TGTGCCAGCAGTCTAGGGGAGAAGAATGAAAAACTGTTTTTT. Amino acids: CASSLGEKNEKLFF. V is TRBV7-2 and J is TRBJ1-4, with D possibly TRBD1 on 5 matching bases. Germline lookup yields CDR1 SGHTA and CDR2 FQGNSA. Trimming removed 6 bases from V and 5 bases from J, with 13 bases in between. CDR3 size: 14 residues.

The chain combines TRBV7-8 with TRBJ2-7; 9 positions agree with TRBD2. This CDR3 region has 16 residues. The trim removed 5 bases at V and 2 bases at J, leaving 10 bases unmatched. Germline-derived CDR1 and CDR2 are SGHVS and FQNEAQ. CDR3 in amino acids: CASSPRLAGNPYEQYF. The CDR3 nucleotides are TGTGCCAGCAGCCCTCGGCTAGCGGGGAACCCCTACGAGCAGTACTTC. Complete variable domain (other parts from reference TRBV7-8 and TRBJ2-7): GAGVSQSPRYKVAKRGQDVALRCDPISGHVSLFWYQQALGQGPEFLTYFQNEAQLDKSGLPSDRFFAERPEGSVSTLKIQRTQQEDSAVYLCASSPRLAGNPYEQYFGPGTRLTVT.

CDR3 sequence reads: CAISLGTDSYEQYF. In DNA, the CDR3 is TGTGCCATCAGTTTAGGGACAGACTCCTACGAGCAGTACTTC. The chain links TRBV10-3 to TRBJ2-5, with 7 bases aligning to TRBD1. The DNA end is a closer match to TRBJ2-7, so the J assignment may be wrong. CDR3 length: 14 amino acids. Germline loops: CDR1 ENHRY, CDR2 SYGVKD.

V and J are TRBV11-3 and TRBJ2-1, with 8 bases identical to TRBD1. Germline CDR1 SGHNT, CDR2 YENEEA. Trimming cost V 3 bases and J 6 bases; bases outside gene matches: 4. The CDR3 spans 14 residues. The CDR3 DNA reads TGTGCCAGCAGCTTCGGGACAGGTGCCAATGAGCAGTTCTTC. This encodes CASSFGTGANEQFF. Supplemented by reference TRBV11-3 and TRBJ2-1, the full variable domain reads EAGVVQSPRYKIIEKKQPVAFWCNPISGHNTLYWYLQNLGQGPELLIRYENEEAVDDSQLPKDRFSAERLKGVDSTLKIQPAELGDSAVYLCASSFGTGANEQFFGPGTRLTVL.

The chain joins TRBV7-9 to TRBJ2-1; TRBD2 agrees at 12 bases. V trimming: 1 base; J trimming: 2 bases; junction bases outside the gene matches: 3. Germline V gene sequence: CDR1 SEHNR, CDR2 FQNEAQ (reference sequence). This CDR3 is built from 17 residues. CDR3 in amino acids: CASSLGTSGVPYNEQFF. CDR3 DNA: TGTGCCAGCAGCTTAGGGACTAGCGGGGTACCCTACAATGAGCAGTTCTTC.

Only a few counts were recorded for this clone. The chain links TRBV27 to TRBJ1-5; the D is unclear. Germline CDR1 is MNHEY and CDR2 is SMNVEV (reference sequence). The V and J ends lost 10 bases and 3 bases respectively, with 1 base between them. The CDR3 extends over 9 amino acids. The chain's CDR3 is CATNQPQHF. CDR3 nucleotides: TGTGCCACCAATCAGCCCCAGCATTTT.

The rearrangement joins TRBV2 to TRBJ1-4; D is perhaps TRBD1 (5 bases). The CDR3 length is 11 residues. CDR1 is SNHLY, CDR2 FYNNEI, per germline. V lost 4 bases, J lost 9 bases, and 6 bases lay in between. The CDR3 coding sequence is TGTGCCAGCAGTGGGACACAAAAACTGTTTTTT. This translates into CASSGTQKLFF.

The J gene is TRBJ1-5, the V gene TRBV27; 7 bases align to TRBD1. The germline CDR1 and CDR2 sequences are MNHEY and SMNVEV (reference sequence). Trimming cost V 2 bases and J 2 bases; bases outside gene matches: 0. CDR3 length equals 14 residues. The CDR3 DNA reads as TGTGCCAGCAGTTTAGGGACAGGCAATCAGCCCCAGCATTTT. As protein: CASSLGTGNQPQHF.

V usage is TRBV4-3 and J usage is TRBJ2-3; D is unclear. In germline, CDR1 is LGHNA, CDR2 YSLEER. The CDR3 length is 14 residues. The V and J ends lost 3 bases and 5 bases respectively, with 12 bases between them. The CDR3 region has the DNA TGCGCCAGCAGCCAGGCCCTTGGGCGAGATACGCAGTATTTT. Translation gives CASSQALGRDTQYF.

The chain is built from TRBV9 and TRBJ2-3, with 9 bases lining up with TRBD1. The CDR3 contains 14 residues. Germline assignment: CDR1 SGDLS and CDR2 YYNGEE. Trimming took 4 bases from V and 3 from J; bases not matched to a gene: 3. The CDR3 loop is CASSSGQGTDTQYF. CDR3 nucleotides: TGTGCCAGCAGCTCCGGACAGGGGACAGATACGCAGTATTTT.

V usage is TRBV9 and J usage is TRBJ1-1; tentatively, D is TRBD1 (6 bases). V shed 5 bases and J shed 0 bases, with 14 bases lying between them. CDR1 is SGDLS and CDR2 is YYNGEE in the germline V gene. This CDR3 has 15 amino acids. The CDR3, as DNA: TGTGCCAGCAGTAAAACAGGGACCCTGAACACTGAAGCTTTCTTT. This encodes CASSKTGTLNTEAFF.

This chain uses TRBV11-2 with TRBJ2-5; 8 nucleotides match TRBD1. The CDR3 consists of 15 residues. V gave up 6 bases and J gave up 5 bases; unmatched junction bases: 11. CDR1 SGHAT and CDR2 FQNNGV come from the germline V gene. CDR3 residues: CASRPLQGVGETQYF. The CDR3, as DNA: TGTGCCAGCAGGCCCCTACAGGGGGTGGGGGAGACCCAGTACTTC.

CDR3 protein: CASSFRSGVEDTQYF. DNA for the CDR3: TGTGCCAGCAGCTTTCGTAGCGGGGTTGAAGATACGCAGTATTTT. The rearrangement joins TRBV7-8 to TRBJ2-3; 8 nucleotides align to TRBD2. Germline CDR1 SGHVS, CDR2 FQNEAQ. The V segment lost 3 bases and the J segment 5 bases; nucleotides outside the gene matches: 7. The CDR3 length is 15 residues.